This T cell receptor (beta chain) was found in a study of a mutant IDH1 vaccine in newly diagnosed glioma. About the study: Vaccinations were initiated 4-6 weeks following radiotherapy alone, or were given together with temozolomide cycles. The therapy given earlier, which was standard therapy, consisted of radiotherapy, temozolomide, or both, and most of the patients received both.

Data came from immunoSEQ multiplex PCR; TCRdb stores just in-frame clones and leaves some out. The sample records 35,000 to 55,000 clones, about four fifths being singletons. This sample's time point: week 23, last vaccination. One vaccine dose held 300 ug of mutant IDH1 20-mer peptide and came with topical imiquimod. New WHO grade 3 or 4 IDH1-mutant, ATRX-lost astrocytomas were present in all donors. This clone was picked up a small number of times. Its antigen is unidentified. From germline, CDR1 is PRHDT and CDR2 FYEKMQ (reference sequence). Trimming removed 0 bases from V and 0 bases from J, with 8 bases in between. This CDR3 has 15 amino acids.

This sequence joins TRBV13 and TRBJ1-1, with D hard to call. The input for sequencing was PBMCs, taken from a glioma patient whose treatment included an IDH1 peptide vaccine. The receptor's source is a woman younger than 30 with glioma. Some clones in this sample may be carry-over from other donors' samples. DNA for the CDR3: TGTGCCAGCAGCTTAGGACCCCGACTGAACACTGAAGCTTTCTTT. Protein: CASSLGPRLNTEAFF.